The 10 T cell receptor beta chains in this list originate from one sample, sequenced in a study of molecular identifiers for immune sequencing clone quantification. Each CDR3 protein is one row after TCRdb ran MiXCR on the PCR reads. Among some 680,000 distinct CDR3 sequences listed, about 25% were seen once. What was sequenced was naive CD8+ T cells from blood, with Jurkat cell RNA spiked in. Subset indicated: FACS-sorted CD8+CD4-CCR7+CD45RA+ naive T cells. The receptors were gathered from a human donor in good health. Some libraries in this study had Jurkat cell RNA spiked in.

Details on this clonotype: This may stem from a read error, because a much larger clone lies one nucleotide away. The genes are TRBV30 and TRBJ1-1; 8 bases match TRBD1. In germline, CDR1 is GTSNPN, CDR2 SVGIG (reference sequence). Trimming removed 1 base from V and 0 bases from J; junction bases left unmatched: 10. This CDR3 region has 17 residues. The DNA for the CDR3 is TGTGCCTGGAGTGGACAGGGGATTGTGGTTGTGAACACTGAAGCTTTCTTT. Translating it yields CAWSGQGIVVVNTEAFF.

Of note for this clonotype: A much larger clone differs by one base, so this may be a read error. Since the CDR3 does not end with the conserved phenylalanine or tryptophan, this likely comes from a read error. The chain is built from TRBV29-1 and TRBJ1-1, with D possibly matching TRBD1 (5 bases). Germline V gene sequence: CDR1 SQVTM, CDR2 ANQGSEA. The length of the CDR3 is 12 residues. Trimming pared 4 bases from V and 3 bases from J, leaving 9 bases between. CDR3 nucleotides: TGCAGCGTTGTCGGGGGTGACACTGAAGCTTTCTAT. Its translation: CSVVGGDTEAFY.

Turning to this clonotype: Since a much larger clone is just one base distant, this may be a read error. DNA for the CDR3: TGTGCCAGCAGCCAAGTTCGGGACCGCACAGATACGCAGTATTTT. Translating it yields CASSQVRDRTDTQYF. The chain joins TRBV3-1 to TRBJ2-3, with D perhaps given as TRBD1 or TRBD2 (5 bases each). The CDR3 has 15 residues. Germline CDR1 reads LGHDT; CDR2 reads YNNKEL (reference sequence). Trimming stripped 1 base from V and 1 base from J, with 9 bases between.

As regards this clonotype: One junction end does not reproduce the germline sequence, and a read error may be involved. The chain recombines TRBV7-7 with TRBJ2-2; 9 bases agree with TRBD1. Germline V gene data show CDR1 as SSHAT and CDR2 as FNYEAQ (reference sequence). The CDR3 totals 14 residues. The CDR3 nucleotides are TGTGCTAGCAGCCCCACGACAGGGGGGGGGGAGCTGTTTTTT. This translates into CASSPTTGGGELFF.

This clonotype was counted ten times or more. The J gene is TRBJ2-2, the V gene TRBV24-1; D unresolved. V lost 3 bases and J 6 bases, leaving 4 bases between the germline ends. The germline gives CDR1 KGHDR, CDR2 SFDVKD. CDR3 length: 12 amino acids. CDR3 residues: CATSDTPGELFF. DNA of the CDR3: TGTGCCACCAGTGATACACCCGGGGAGCTGTTTTTT.

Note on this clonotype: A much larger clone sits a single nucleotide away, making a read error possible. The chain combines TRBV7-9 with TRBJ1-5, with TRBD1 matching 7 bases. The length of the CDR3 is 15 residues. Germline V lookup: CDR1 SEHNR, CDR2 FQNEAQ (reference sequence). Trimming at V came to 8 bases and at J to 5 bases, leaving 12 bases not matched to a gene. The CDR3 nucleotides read TGTGCCAGCCGCCCGACAGGGCACGACCATCAGCCCCAGCATTTT. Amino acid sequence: CASRPTGHDHQPQHF.

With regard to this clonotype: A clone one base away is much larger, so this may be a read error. The CDR3 bases are TGCGCCAGCAGCCATGATCCCCTAGCGGGAGGCGAGCAGTACTTC. It encodes CASSHDPLAGGEQYF. This chain links TRBV4-3 with TRBJ2-7; 11 bases map to TRBD2. Looked up from germline, CDR1 is LGHNA and CDR2 is YSLEER. Unmatched junction bases numbered 7, after V lost 3 bases and J lost 6 bases. This CDR3 comprises 15 residues.

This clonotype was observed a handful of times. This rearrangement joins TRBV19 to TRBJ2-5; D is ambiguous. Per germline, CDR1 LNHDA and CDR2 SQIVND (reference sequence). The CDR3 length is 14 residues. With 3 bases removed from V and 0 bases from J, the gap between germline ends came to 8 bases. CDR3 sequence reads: CASSIYGYQETQYF. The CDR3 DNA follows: TGTGCCAGTAGTATTTATGGTTACCAAGAGACCCAGTACTTC.

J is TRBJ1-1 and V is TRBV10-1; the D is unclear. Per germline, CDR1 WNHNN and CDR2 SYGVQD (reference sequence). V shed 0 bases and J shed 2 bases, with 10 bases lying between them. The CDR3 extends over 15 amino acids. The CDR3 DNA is TGCGCCAGCAGTGAGTCACCGGCAGTCAACACTGAAGCTTTCTTT. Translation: CASSESPAVNTEAFF.

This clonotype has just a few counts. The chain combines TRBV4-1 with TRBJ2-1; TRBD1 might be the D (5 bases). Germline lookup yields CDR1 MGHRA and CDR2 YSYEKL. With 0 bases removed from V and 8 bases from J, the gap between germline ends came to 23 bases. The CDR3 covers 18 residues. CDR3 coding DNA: TGCGCCAGCAGCCAAGACCTCCGCAGGGCCCTCGGTCGGGATGAGCAGTTCTTC. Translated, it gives CASSQDLRRALGRDEQFF.